The 25 T cell receptor beta chains below come from one sample, sequenced in a study of T-cell reconstitution after alpha-beta-depleted transplantation in children. Preparing the TCRbeta library involved the use of unique molecular identifiers. TCRdb re-analysed the PCR reads in MiXCR, keeping a single row per CDR3 protein. The repertoire has about 290,000 distinct CDR3 sequences, 10% of them found once; the top ten carry around 7.5%. Here the sequenced sample was PBMCs, taken before TCRalphabeta/CD19-depleted stem cell transplant. The receptors stem from a boy under two years old with acute myeloid leukemia, due to receive a stem cell transplant.

The chain has TRBV7-3 and TRBJ2-3, with D tentatively TRBD2 (5 bases). The germline CDR1 and CDR2 sequences are SGHTA and FQGTGA. The CDR3 extends over 14 amino acids. The V and J ends lost 5 bases and 2 bases respectively, with 11 bases between them. CDR3 in DNA: TGTGCCAGCAGCATCAACGGGGTCACAGATACGCAGTATTTT. It yields the protein CASSINGVTDTQYF.

The sample holds many counts of this clonotype. The chain couples TRBV11-2 to TRBJ1-4, with D hard to call. Germline loops: CDR1 SGHAT, CDR2 FQNNGV. The CDR3 spans 16 residues. Trimming stripped 1 base from V and 0 bases from J, with 9 bases between. In DNA, the CDR3 is TGTGCCAGCAGCTTAGGCCGGAGAGCAACTAATGAAAAACTGTTTTTT. Residues: CASSLGRRATNEKLFF.

The sample holds many counts of this clonotype. This chain links TRBV3-1 with TRBJ2-7; the match to TRBD2 covers 11 bases. CDR3 length equals 19 residues. Germline CDR1 and CDR2: LGHDT and YNNKEL (reference sequence). After removal of 0 bases from V and 3 bases from J, the junction contained 13 bases not matched to a gene. The CDR3 DNA follows: TGTGCCAGCAGCCAAGATTCGGGACTAGCGGAAGGCTGGAGCTACGAGCAGTACTTC. It is translated as CASSQDSGLAEGWSYEQYF.

This clonotype was picked up many times. The gene calls are TRBV20-1 and TRBJ2-2, with 7 bases lining up with TRBD2. Trimming at V came to 2 bases and at J to 6 bases, leaving 9 bases not matched to a gene. From germline, CDR1 is DFQATT and CDR2 SNEGSKA (reference sequence). The CDR3 is made up of 15 amino acids. The chain's CDR3 is CSARTSESRPGELFF. CDR3 in DNA: TGCAGTGCTAGAACTAGCGAATCCCGACCCGGGGAGCTGTTTTTT.

This clonotype turned up a few times. This chain joins TRBV3-1 and TRBJ2-7; perhaps TRBD2 as D (6 bases). This CDR3 has 15 amino acids. CDR1 is LGHDT and CDR2 is YNNKEL in the germline V gene (reference sequence). Trimming cost V 1 base and J 2 bases, with 12 bases left between them. The CDR3 is CASSQGRRATYEQYF. The CDR3 DNA reads TGTGCCAGCAGCCAAGGTAGGAGGGCAACCTACGAGCAGTACTTC.

This clonotype was detected many times. The rearrangement joins TRBV9 to TRBJ2-7; no firm D call. Between the trimmed V and J ends, which lost 3 bases and 3 bases, there was a span of 10 bases. Germline V gives CDR1 SGDLS, CDR2 YYNGEE. This CDR3 has 13 amino acids. CDR3 in DNA: TGTGCCAGCAGCGAAACGCCCTTCTACGAGCAGTACTTC. Translating it yields CASSETPFYEQYF.

The sample holds many counts of this clonotype. The chain links TRBV6-1 to TRBJ1-2, with D perhaps TRBD1 (6 bases). Trimming removed 6 bases at V and 4 bases at J, with 18 bases between. This CDR3 is 15 amino acids long. The germline gives CDR1 MNHNS, CDR2 SASEGT. CDR3 DNA: TGTGCCAGCAGGGCCTCGACAGGCCAGGGCTATGGCTACACCTTC. Protein: CASRASTGQGYGYTF.

This clonotype showed up many times. CDR3 protein: CASSLKYGTYEQYF. The CDR3 DNA sequence: TGTGCCAGCAGTTTAAAGTACGGTACCTACGAGCAGTACTTC. The V call is TRBV27, the J call TRBJ2-7; no reliable D call. The CDR3 loop spans 14 amino acids. V was trimmed by 2 bases and J by 2 bases, leaving 10 bases between them. Germline assignment: CDR1 MNHEY and CDR2 SMNVEV (reference sequence).

This clonotype was seen at least ten times. This chain joins TRBV2 and TRBJ2-2; 11 bases line up with TRBD2. From germline, CDR1 is SNHLY and CDR2 FYNNEI. With V trimmed by 7 bases and J by 4 bases, 11 bases remained unmatched. CDR3 length equals 17 residues. CDR3 sequence: CASTPGSGGAITGELFF. The CDR3, as DNA: TGTGCCAGCACACCCGGTAGCGGGGGGGCGATCACCGGGGAGCTGTTTTTT. The full variable domain, its missing parts supplied by reference TRBV2 and TRBJ2-2, is EPEVTQTPSHQVTQMGQEVILRCVPISNHLYFYWYRQILGQKVEFLVSFYNNEISEKSEIFDDQFSVERPDGSNFTLKIRSTKLEDSAMYFCASTPGSGGAITGELFFGEGSRLTVL.

This clonotype came up many times. The V call is TRBV6-2 or TRBV6-3, the J call TRBJ2-1, with 14 nucleotides matching TRBD2. The CDR3 spans 15 residues. Trimming cost V 7 bases and J 7 bases; bases outside gene matches: 6. Germline lookup yields CDR1 MNHEY and CDR2 SVGEGT. The CDR3 loop is CASTTGLAGANEQFF. In DNA, the CDR3 is TGTGCCAGCACCACGGGACTAGCGGGAGCGAATGAGCAGTTCTTC.

As regards this clonotype: This could be a read error, since a much larger clone is one nucleotide away. The V and J genes are TRBV10-3 and TRBJ1-1; D perhaps matches TRBD1 (5 bases). Trimming removed 3 bases at V and 1 base at J, with 9 bases between. Germline loops: CDR1 ENHRY, CDR2 SYGVKD. This CDR3 has 14 amino acids. CDR3 nucleotide sequence: TGTGCCATCAGTGATCTGACAGAGAACACTGAAGCTTTCTTT. Protein: CAISDLTENTEAFF.

This clonotype was counted at least ten times. The V and J genes are TRBV20-1 and TRBJ1-2; no reliable D call. CDR1 DFQATT and CDR2 SNEGSKA come from the germline V gene (reference sequence). The CDR3 has 15 residues. Trimming removed 0 bases at V and 2 bases at J, with 13 bases between. CDR3 DNA: TGCAGTGCTAGAGATCTTCGGGGAGGGAACTATGGCTACACCTTC. It is translated as CSARDLRGGNYGYTF.

This clonotype was recorded at least ten times. The chain has TRBV5-1 and TRBJ2-1; TRBD1 matches 7 bases. The CDR3 runs to 15 residues. CDR1 and CDR2 (germline): SGHRS, YFSETQ. Trimming took 3 bases from V and 5 from J; bases not matched to a gene: 8. CDR3 sequence: CASSYTGTANNEQFF. The CDR3 DNA reads as TGCGCCAGCAGCTACACCGGGACAGCGAACAATGAGCAGTTCTTC.

The table lists this clonotype with many counts. V is TRBV12-3 or TRBV12-4 and J is TRBJ2-7, with D perhaps matching TRBD1 or TRBD2 (5 bases each). Trimming cost V 5 bases and J 5 bases, with 13 bases left between them. The CDR3 covers 13 residues. CDR3: CASSGRIRDEQYF. For the CDR3, the DNA is TGTGCCAGCAGTGGGAGAATCAGGGACGAGCAGTACTTC.

CDR3 DNA sequence: TGTGCCAGCAGTCCGACACTGTTGCCGACTACGAGCTCCTACAATGAGCAGTTCTTC. Translating gives CASSPTLLPTTSSYNEQFF. This sequence joins TRBV28 and TRBJ2-1, with TRBD2 as a possible D gene (5 bases). Trimming took 5 bases from V and 0 from J, leaving 23 bases between them. The V gene's germline CDR1 is MDHEN and CDR2 SYDVKM. This CDR3 region has 19 residues.

This clonotype was observed a few times. The chain employs TRBV5-1 and TRBJ2-1, with D uncertain. V was shortened by 0 bases and J by 5 bases, with 9 bases between the two germline ends. The germline gives CDR1 SGHRS, CDR2 YFSETQ. This CDR3 is 14 amino acids long. The CDR3: CASSLGAPNNEQFF. The CDR3 DNA sequence: TGCGCCAGCAGCTTGGGGGCCCCCAACAATGAGCAGTTCTTC.

The chain links TRBV11-3 to TRBJ2-3; tentatively, D is TRBD2 (6 bases). The CDR3 contains 15 residues. CDR1 is SGHNT, CDR2 YENEEA, per germline. The ends were cut back, 1 base at V and 2 bases at J, with 10 bases in the middle. CDR3 DNA: TGTGCCAGCAGCTTAGTGGGGACTGTCACAGATACGCAGTATTTT. Its protein is CASSLVGTVTDTQYF.

This clonotype was seen ten or more times. The chain carries TRBV5-1 and TRBJ2-1, with D unresolved. CDR1 SGHRS and CDR2 YFSETQ come from the germline V gene. V gave up 0 bases and J gave up 5 bases, with 9 bases separating them. The CDR3 runs to 14 residues. Here the CDR3 reads CASSLVLPDNEQFF. In nucleotides, the CDR3 is TGCGCCAGCAGCTTGGTTCTCCCGGACAATGAGCAGTTCTTC.

This clonotype appeared a few times. The chain links TRBV30 to TRBJ1-6; TRBD1 matches at 11 bases. V lost 8 bases and J lost 9; bases outside the gene matches: 9. The germline V gene has CDR1 GTSNPN and CDR2 SVGIG (reference sequence). The CDR3 loop spans 14 amino acids. CDR3 protein: CAVDGDRGISPLHF. CDR3 nucleotide sequence: TGTGCCGTGGACGGGGACAGGGGGATTTCACCCCTCCACTTT.

This clonotype was seen repeatedly, ten times or more. This rearrangement joins TRBV4-3 to TRBJ2-7; maybe TRBD1 (6 bases). In germline, CDR1 is LGHNA, CDR2 YSLEER. There are 15 residues in the CDR3. V shed 1 base and J shed 0 bases, with 10 bases lying between them. The CDR3 sequence: CASSQVQGTSYEQYF. CDR3 DNA: TGCGCCAGCAGCCAAGTTCAGGGGACCTCCTACGAGCAGTACTTC.

The J gene is TRBJ2-4, the V gene TRBV3-1; D is unresolved. This CDR3 has 17 amino acids. CDR1 is LGHDT, CDR2 YNNKEL, per germline (reference sequence). V was clipped by 0 bases and J by 0 bases, with 12 bases between them. The CDR3 DNA is TGTGCCAGCAGCCAAGACATCACATCTTTAGCCAAAAACATTCAGTACTTC. Amino acids: CASSQDITSLAKNIQYF.

As to this clonotype: A much larger clonotype is one base distant, so this may be a read error. The V gene is TRBV12-3 or TRBV12-4, the J gene TRBJ1-3, with D hard to call. The CDR3 sequence is 14 residues long. The V gene lost 7 bases and the J gene lost 6 bases, with 16 bases spanning the gap. Written as DNA, the CDR3 is TGTGCCAGCACCACCATCTCACCACTAAACACCATATATTTT. Protein product: CASTTISPLNTIYF.

In this sample, this clonotype turned up many times. This chain links TRBV7-3 with TRBJ2-3, with D uncertain. The V gene lost 5 bases and the J gene lost 2 bases, with 14 bases spanning the gap. The CDR3 loop spans 15 amino acids. The germline V gene has CDR1 SGHTA and CDR2 FQGTGA. In DNA form, the CDR3 reads TGTGCCAGCAGCCCAACTATAGGGCTCACAGATACGCAGTATTTT. The encoded protein is CASSPTIGLTDTQYF.

The chain employs TRBV27 and TRBJ2-7; D not certain. The CDR3 contains 14 residues. V was clipped by 5 bases and J by 3 bases, with 14 bases between them. Germline lookup yields CDR1 MNHEY and CDR2 SMNVEV (reference sequence). The CDR3: CASSPGPLGYEQYF. CDR3 in DNA: TGTGCCAGCAGTCCCGGTCCTTTGGGCTACGAGCAGTACTTC.

V is TRBV11-3 and J is TRBJ2-3, with no clear D. CDR3 size: 15 residues. Between the trimmed V and J ends, which lost 2 bases and 2 bases, there was a span of 11 bases. CDR1 and CDR2 from the germline V gene are SGHNT and YENEEA. CDR3 amino acids: CASSLRNSYTDTQYF. Written as DNA, the CDR3 is TGTGCCAGCAGCTTAAGGAACAGTTACACAGATACGCAGTATTTT.